Below, 22 T cell receptor beta chains from the same sample are listed, as sequenced in a study of blood T cell repertoires in COVID-19. This table comes from immunoSEQ multiplex PCR, and its TCRdb copy is limited to in-frame clones, with some not included. The repertoire has 210,000 or so clones, 85% of them found once; the top ten carry 5% to 6.5%. Sequencing was performed on peripheral blood. Every receptor here comes from a man aged 45 to 65 with COVID-19, enrolled during active disease.

J is TRBJ2-1 and V is TRBV4-2, with TRBD2 matching 10 bases. V dropped 1 base and J dropped 1; count of bases not matched to a gene: 7. CDR1 LGHNA and CDR2 YNFKEQ come from the germline V gene. This CDR3 has 18 residues. Here the CDR3 DNA reads TGTGCCAGCAGCCAAGTTAGGGCTAGCGGGGGATCCTACAATGAGCAGTTCTTC. Encoded protein: CASSQVRASGGSYNEQFF.

The chain carries TRBV5-4 and TRBJ1-5; D not certain. This CDR3 comprises 14 residues. Germline loops: CDR1 SGHNT, CDR2 YYREEE (reference sequence). Trimming removed 1 base at V and 0 bases at J, with 5 bases between. CDR3 in DNA: TGTGCCAGCAGCTTGTTTAATAGCAATCAGCCCCAGCATTTT. Its protein product is CASSLFNSNQPQHF.

This rearrangement joins TRBV6-2 or TRBV6-3 to TRBJ2-3; D is uncertain. This CDR3 is 12 amino acids long. V gave up 5 bases and J gave up 2 bases, with 5 bases separating them. CDR1 and CDR2 (germline): MNHEY, SVGEGT. The CDR3 bases are TGTGCCAGCAGTCTATACACAGATACGCAGTATTTT. It is translated as CASSLYTDTQYF.

This clone has a single count. This chain connects TRBV18 to TRBJ2-7; 8 nucleotides agree with TRBD1. The CDR3 contains 14 residues. V trimming: 1 base; J trimming: 6 bases; junction bases outside the gene matches: 5. CDR1 and CDR2 from the germline V gene are KGHSH and LQKENI. CDR3 nucleotides: TGTGCCAGCTCACCACGGCAGGGGGCGACCGAGCAGTACTTC. The encoded protein is CASSPRQGATEQYF.

The V call is TRBV10-3, the J call TRBJ1-3; D is undetermined. The germline gives CDR1 ENHRY, CDR2 SYGVKD. This CDR3 region has 16 residues. Trimming shortened V by 0 bases and J by 3 bases, and 12 bases separated the two germline ends. CDR3: CAISESNPGIGNTIYF. Here the CDR3 DNA reads TGTGCCATCAGTGAGTCGAACCCGGGAATTGGAAACACCATATATTTT.

This chain uses TRBV9 with TRBJ1-2; maybe TRBD1 (5 bases). V lost 0 bases and J 8 bases, leaving 11 bases between the germline ends. Germline V gene sequence: CDR1 SGDLS, CDR2 YYNGEE. This CDR3 region has 13 residues. The CDR3 nucleotides read TGTGCCAGCAGCGTAGAAGGGGTAGGAGGCTACACCTTC. It is translated as CASSVEGVGGYTF.

The rearrangement links TRBV19 to TRBJ1-2, with D possibly TRBD1 on 6 matching bases. CDR3 size: 13 residues. Per germline, CDR1 LNHDA and CDR2 SQIVND (reference sequence). V was shortened by 5 bases and J by 8 bases, with 15 bases between the two germline ends. The DNA of the CDR3 is TGTGCCAGTAGTCCGGCGGGGGGCGGCGGCTACACCTTC. Translated: CASSPAGGGGYTF. Full variable domain (rest looked up from reference TRBV19 and TRBJ1-2): DGGITQSPKYLFRKEGQNVTLSCEQNLNHDAMYWYRQDPGQGLRLIYYSQIVNDFQKGDIAEGYSVSREKKESFPLTVTSAQKNPTAFYLCASSPAGGGGYTFGSGTRLTVV.

V usage is TRBV7-9 and J usage is TRBJ2-6; D is perhaps TRBD1 (5 bases). The CDR3 has 14 amino acids. V lost 6 bases and J lost 0, with 6 bases in between. Germline-derived CDR1 and CDR2 are SEHNR and FQNEAQ (reference sequence). The DNA of the CDR3 is TGTGCCAGCAGAGACAGCTCTGGGGCCAACGTCCTGACTTTC. Its protein product is CASRDSSGANVLTF.

The CDR3 reads CASSYGAEVNTEAFF. The CDR3 nucleotides read TGTGCCAGCAGTTACGGGGCCGAAGTGAACACTGAAGCTTTCTTT. V usage is TRBV6-6 and J usage is TRBJ1-1, with a tentative D call TRBD1 (5 bases). V lost 2 bases and J lost 0, with 10 bases in between. CDR1 is MNHNY and CDR2 is SVGAGI in the germline V gene (reference sequence). The CDR3 is made up of 15 amino acids.

This sequence joins TRBV10-3 and TRBJ2-3, with 11 bases matching TRBD2. Trimming removed 7 bases from V and 7 bases from J; junction bases left unmatched: 4. From germline, CDR1 is ENHRY and CDR2 SYGVKD. This CDR3 comprises 13 residues. DNA of the CDR3: TGTGCCATCAATAGCGGGGGGGAAAATACGCAGTATTTT. Its translation is CAINSGGENTQYF.

V gene TRBV29-1 combines with J gene TRBJ1-2, with 7 nucleotides matching TRBD1. The trim removed 8 bases at V and 0 bases at J, leaving 9 bases unmatched. This CDR3 has 14 residues. Germline V gene data show CDR1 as SQVTM and CDR2 as ANQGSEA. CDR3 sequence reads: CSIVDRSPNYGYTF. In nucleotides, the CDR3 is TGCAGCATTGTGGACAGGAGCCCTAACTATGGCTACACCTTC.

J is TRBJ2-7 and V is TRBV4-1, with TRBD1 as a possible D gene (6 bases). This CDR3 is built from 15 residues. Looked up from germline, CDR1 is MGHRA and CDR2 is YSYEKL. Trimming took 1 base from V and 2 from J, leaving 12 bases between them. The CDR3 sequence: CASSQGLRGAYEQYF. The DNA of the CDR3 is TGCGCCAGCAGCCAAGGGCTCAGGGGAGCCTACGAGCAGTACTTC.

The chain employs TRBV24-1 and TRBJ2-7, with a possible D match to TRBD1 (6 bases). CDR1 is KGHDR and CDR2 is SFDVKD in the germline V gene. There are 14 residues in the CDR3. V lost 4 bases and J 3 bases, leaving 12 bases between the germline ends. In DNA form, the CDR3 reads TGTGCCACCAGTGACCCTGGCAGGGGCTACGAGCAGTACTTC. This encodes CATSDPGRGYEQYF.

V is TRBV7-9 and J is TRBJ1-1; 10 bases agree with TRBD1. CDR1 and CDR2 from the germline V gene are SEHNR and FQNEAQ (reference sequence). The CDR3 is 15 amino acids. Trimming at V came to 6 bases and at J to 0 bases, leaving 4 bases not matched to a gene. The chain's CDR3 is CASSLGQGLNTEAFF. CDR3 nucleotide sequence: TGTGCCAGCAGTCTGGGACAGGGGTTGAACACTGAAGCTTTCTTT.

The chain carries TRBV4-1 and TRBJ1-5; 9 bases fit TRBD1. J gave up 7 bases and V 4 bases, and 5 bases lay outside the gene matches. The CDR3 loop spans 14 amino acids. Germline CDR1 MGHRA, CDR2 YSYEKL. The CDR3 loop is CASSRPGQGQPQHF. The CDR3 nucleotides are TGCGCCAGCAGCCGTCCGGGACAGGGACAGCCCCAGCATTTT.

The chain joins TRBV9 to TRBJ1-6; the match to TRBD1 covers 7 bases. Germline V gene lookup returns CDR1 SGDLS and CDR2 YYNGEE. With 3 bases clipped from V and 7 bases from J, the junction kept 7 bases outside the gene matches. The CDR3 has 15 residues. CDR3 in amino acids: CASSGKGTANSPLHF. For the CDR3, the DNA is TGTGCCAGCAGCGGAAAAGGGACAGCCAATTCACCCCTCCACTTT.

This clone was recorded a few times. This rearrangement joins TRBV7-8 to TRBJ1-6, with 9 nucleotides matching TRBD1. CDR1 is SGHVS, CDR2 FQNEAQ, per germline. V trimming: 1 base; J trimming: 10 bases; junction bases outside the gene matches: 8. The CDR3 runs 16 residues. CDR3 region: CASSLDGPGTGSPLHF. The CDR3, as DNA: TGTGCCAGCAGCTTAGATGGTCCCGGGACAGGGTCACCCCTCCACTTT.

The chain has TRBV5-5 and TRBJ2-5; weak D call: TRBD1 (5 bases). The V gene's germline CDR1 is SGHKS and CDR2 YYEKEE (reference sequence). V lost 4 bases and J 5 bases, leaving 15 bases between the germline ends. The CDR3 is 14 residues long. CDR3 coding DNA: TGTGCCAGCAGCCCCCTCTCAGGGATCGAGACCCAGTACTTC. Its translation is CASSPLSGIETQYF. The full variable domain, rest sourced from reference TRBV5-5 and TRBJ2-5, is DAGVTQSPTHLIKTRGQQVTLRCSPISGHKSVSWYQQVLGQGPQFIFQYYEKEERGRGNFPDRFSARQFPNYSSELNVNALLLGDSALYLCASSPLSGIETQYFGPGTRLLVL.

This clone has a count of ten or more. The rearrangement joins TRBV5-4 to TRBJ1-1; D might be TRBD1 (6 bases). The CDR3 loop spans 16 amino acids. CDR1 and CDR2 from the germline V gene are SGHNT and YYREEE (reference sequence). V lost 2 bases and J lost 4, with 18 bases in between. CDR3 coding DNA: TGTGCCAGCAGCTTCGGGGGTGCGGGGGCTGGCACTGAAGCTTTCTTT. Protein product: CASSFGGAGAGTEAFF.

V gene TRBV3-1 (or the pseudogene TRBV3-2) combines with J gene TRBJ1-6, with 7 bases fitting TRBD1. The V gene end was trimmed by 6 bases and the J gene end by 9 bases; junction bases not matched to a gene: 17. Germline values: CDR1 LGHDT, CDR2 YNNKEL (reference sequence). The CDR3 extends over 17 amino acids. CDR3 loop: CASSNPRDRVNFSPLHF. CDR3 nucleotides: TGTGCCAGCAGTAACCCTCGCGACAGGGTCAATTTTTCACCCCTCCACTTT.

The gene calls are TRBV4-2 and TRBJ2-3; 9 bases align to TRBD1. The CDR3 runs 14 residues. CDR1 LGHNA and CDR2 YNFKEQ come from the germline V gene. With 3 bases clipped from V and 6 bases from J, the junction kept 4 bases outside the gene matches. The CDR3 here is CASSQGQGRDTQYF. Written as DNA, the CDR3 is TGTGCCAGCAGCCAGGGACAGGGCCGGGATACGCAGTATTTT.

This clone appeared a single time. The chain recombines TRBV30 with TRBJ2-7; the match to TRBD1 covers 7 bases. The CDR3 has 14 residues. Germline assignment: CDR1 GTSNPN and CDR2 SVGIG (reference sequence). Trimming took 1 base from V and 4 from J; bases not matched to a gene: 7. The CDR3 DNA sequence: TGTGCCTGGAGTGGACAGGGAACCTTTTACGAGCAGTACTTC. Its protein product is CAWSGQGTFYEQYF. Complete variable domain (other parts from reference TRBV30 and TRBJ2-7): SQTIHQWPATLVQPVGSPLSLECTVEGTSNPNLYWYRQAAGRGLQLLFYSVGIGQISSEVPQNLSASRPQDRQFILSSKKLLLSDSGFYLCAWSGQGTFYEQYFGPGTRLTVT.